This TCR beta chain originates from a study of PD-1 blockade in mismatch repair-deficient tumors. Study-level information: Enrolled about 2013-2016, patients had progressing, pretreated mismatch repair-deficient cancers of about twelve types. Overall study results and limits: After pembrolizumab, tumor-resident clones rose rapidly, then generally contracted before radiologic responses.

Concerning this clone: As yet, its antigen is unknown.

Three pembrolizumab responders had their TCRs sequenced. Sequenced by immunoSEQ multiplex PCR; TCRdb stores in-frame clones only, minus some. In the table there are more than 90,000 clones, about 80% of which are singletons. Germline V gene lookup returns CDR1 KGHSH and CDR2 LQKENI. The CDR3 covers 14 residues. The V gene lost 2 bases and the J gene lost 5 bases, with 12 bases spanning the gap. Source: peripheral blood, taken approximately 64 weeks after starting pembrolizumab. The receptor was derived from an adult with mismatch repair-deficient cancer. The chain employs TRBV18 and TRBJ1-2; D is possibly TRBD1 (5 bases). The CDR3 DNA sequence: TGTGCCAGCTCACCATCCGGGACGGCATATGGCTACACCTTC. As protein: CASSPSGTAYGYTF.